This T cell receptor beta chain was recorded in a study of blood T cell repertoires in COVID-19. Looking at the study overall: Collection of acute and convalescent COVID-19 samples took place in the United States, Italy and Spain. From T cells, B-cell-depleted T cells, or PBMCs came the material, which was cDNA or gDNA.

A few counts support this clone. Trimming cost V 1 base and J 4 bases; bases outside gene matches: 5. Germline V gives CDR1 LGHNA, CDR2 YSLEER. This CDR3 spans 16 amino acids. The authors' processing: From reference gene primer amplification, estimates of nucleated cell counts were derived. Method: immunoSEQ multiplex PCR; TCRdb's copy keeps in-frame clones and lacks some. The V and J calls and the clone size are those of that table, but D and trimming were determined from the DNA. The sample comprises 150,000 or so clones, about 85% of which are singletons, and roughly 0.62% rests with the top ten. Sequenced: peripheral blood. The chain couples TRBV4-3 to TRBJ2-2, with 8 bases that match TRBD2. This receptor was obtained from a man aged 55 to 70 with COVID-19, enrolled during active disease. CDR3 in amino acids: CASSQGGAGGTGELFF. Written as DNA, the CDR3 is TGCGCCAGCAGCCAAGGAGGGGCGGGAGGCACCGGGGAGCTGTTTTTT.